A selection of T cell receptor beta chains follows, all from one sample in a study of CD4 T cells in relation to SARS-CoV-2 and coronaviruses. TCRdb's copy holds only in-frame clones and misses some; the assay was immunoSEQ multiplex PCR. The sample contains around 23,000 clones, about 80% of which appear only once. Which antigens these TCRs recognize remains unknown. Sequencing was carried out using CD4+ T cells from PBMCs, cultured in vitro. The receptors were gathered from a human donor in good health. Each CDR3 is given with its conserved first and last residue. A D gene is named only where the DNA matches it firmly. Rows may omit the clone size; those that give it use once, few, many or a size class.

CDR3aa	CDR3nt	len	abundance	v_gene	d_gene	j_gene
CATSNAGGNQETQYF	TGTGCCACCTCTAATGCGGGAGGAAACCAAGAGACCCAGTACTTC	15	.	TRBV10-3	TRBD2	TRBJ2-5
CASSLVGNSYEQYF	TGTGCCAGCAGCTTAGTGGGGAACTCCTACGAGCAGTACTTC	14	medium-sized	TRBV5-5	.	TRBJ2-7
CASSFDPNTEAFF	TGTGCCAGCAGCTTCGACCCTAACACTGAAGCTTTCTTT	13	few	TRBV5-6	.	TRBJ1-1
CASSLEGGPNTEAFF	TGTGCCAGCAGCTTGGAGGGGGGACCGAACACTGAAGCTTTCTTT	15	.	TRBV7-2	.	TRBJ1-1
CASTGKPPLHF	TGTGCCAGTACAGGTAAGCCACCCCTCCACTTT	11	few	TRBV19	.	TRBJ1-6
CASSFTGTDEQYF	TGTGCCAGCAGTTTCACAGGGACGGACGAGCAGTACTTC	13	.	TRBV12-3/TRBV12-4	.	TRBJ2-7
CASSATENYGYTF	TGTGCCAGCAGTGCCACGGAAAACTATGGCTACACCTTC	13	.	TRBV2	.	TRBJ1-2
CATSDFQGMPETQYF	TGTGCCACCAGTGATTTTCAGGGGATGCCAGAGACCCAGTACTTC	15	.	TRBV24-1	.	TRBJ2-5
CASRGVGQETQYF	TGTGCCAGCAGGGGGGTAGGTCAAGAGACCCAGTACTTC	13	.	TRBV2	.	TRBJ2-5
CASSQSAGSTEAFF	TGCGCCAGCAGCCAATCGGCAGGGTCCACTGAAGCTTTCTTT	14	.	TRBV5-1	.	TRBJ1-1
CATSDLFTEAFF	TGTGCCACCAGTGACCTCTTCACTGAAGCTTTCTTT	12	.	TRBV24-1	.	TRBJ1-1
CASSLVVGAAETQYF	TGTGCCAGCAGCTTAGTGGTCGGCGCAGCAGAGACCCAGTACTTC	15	.	TRBV11-1	.	TRBJ2-5
CASSQGAGGQTGNTIYF	TGTGCCAGCAGCCAGGGGGCAGGGGGCCAGACTGGAAACACCATATATTTT	17	few	TRBV7-6	TRBD1	TRBJ1-3
CASIRSGVLNNQPQHF	TGTGCCAGTATCAGATCCGGGGTCCTAAACAATCAGCCCCAGCATTTT	16	.	TRBV19	.	TRBJ1-5
CASSESMGGANVLTF	TGCGCCAGCAGTGAGTCGATGGGTGGGGCCAACGTCCTGACTTTC	15	.	TRBV10-2	.	TRBJ2-6
CASSLMYSTNTEAFF	TGCGCCAGCAGCTTGATGTACTCCACGAACACTGAAGCTTTCTTT	15	.	TRBV5-1	.	TRBJ1-1
CASSDRGPVYTQYF	TGTGCCAGCTCGGACAGGGGGCCCGTATATACGCAGTATTTT	14	.	TRBV28	TRBD1	TRBJ2-3
CATSNSWNQPQHF	TGTGCCACCAGCAACTCTTGGAATCAGCCCCAGCATTTT	13	.	TRBV15	.	TRBJ1-5
CASSLEDTQYF	TGTGCCAGCAGTTTGGAAGATACGCAGTATTTT	11	.	TRBV6-5	.	TRBJ2-3
CASSDWLEGYEQYF	TGTGCCAGCAGTGATTGGCTAGAAGGTTACGAGCAGTACTTC	14	.	TRBV2	.	TRBJ2-7
CSAADGNTEAFF	TGCAGCGCTGCGGACGGGAACACTGAAGCTTTCTTT	12	.	TRBV29-1	.	TRBJ1-1
CASSSSGRGAKNIQYF	TGTGCCAGCAGTTCCTCAGGGCGGGGGGCCAAAAACATTCAGTACTTC	16	.	TRBV6-6	TRBD2	TRBJ2-4
CASSDWGLYNEQFF	TGTGCCAGCAGTGATTGGGGACTATACAATGAGCAGTTCTTC	14	.	TRBV6-1	TRBD2	TRBJ2-1
CASSLGTGEETQYF	TGCGCCAGCAGCTTGGGGACAGGGGAAGAGACCCAGTACTTC	14	.	TRBV5-1	TRBD1	TRBJ2-5
CASSQGASTNEKLFF	TGTGCCAGTTCACAGGGGGCATCGACTAATGAAAAACTGTTTTTT	15	.	TRBV19	TRBD1	TRBJ1-4
CASSEALTSRNSYNEQFF	TGTGCCAGCAGCGAAGCCTTGACTAGCCGAAACTCCTACAATGAGCAGTTCTTC	18	.	TRBV7-9	TRBD2	TRBJ2-1
CASTPDTGELFF	TGTGCCAGTACTCCCGACACCGGGGAGCTGTTTTTT	12	.	TRBV19	.	TRBJ2-2
CASSSPGTGYNQPQHF	TGTGCCAGTAGTAGCCCCGGGACAGGTTATAATCAGCCCCAGCATTTT	16	.	TRBV19	TRBD1	TRBJ1-5
CASTGLGGYTF	TGTGCCAGCACCGGGTTGGGGGGCTACACCTTC	11	.	TRBV6-6	.	TRBJ1-2
CASSHGPGNTIYF	TGTGCCAGCAGTCACGGGCCGGGAAACACCATATATTTT	13	few	TRBV9	.	TRBJ1-3
CASLFFPRGRQGINYEQFF	TGTGCCAGCTTATTTTTCCCGAGGGGACGACAGGGTATTAACTATGAGCAGTTCTTC	19	.	TRBV2	TRBD1	TRBJ2-1
CASSGNNANYGYTF	TGTGCCAGCAGTGGTAACAATGCTAACTATGGCTACACCTTC	14	.	TRBV2	.	TRBJ1-2
CASSQGGWADSYEQYF	TGTGCCAGCAGCCAAGGGGGATGGGCGGATTCCTACGAGCAGTACTTC	16	.	TRBV3-1/TRBV3-2	.	TRBJ2-7
CASRRGDIPNGELFF	TGTGCCAGTAGGCGGGGGGACATACCTAACGGGGAGCTGTTTTTT	15	once	TRBV19	TRBD2	TRBJ2-2
CASRRQGPNNEQFF	TGTGCCAGTAGGCGACAGGGACCCAACAATGAGCAGTTCTTC	14	.	TRBV19	TRBD1	TRBJ2-1
CASSQVWVPYNSPLHF	TGCGCCAGCAGCCAAGTGTGGGTACCCTATAATTCACCCCTCCACTTT	16	few	TRBV4-1	.	TRBJ1-6
CASSPGGTTETQYF	TGTGCCAGCAGCCCAGGTGGTACTACGGAGACCCAGTACTTC	14	.	TRBV7-2	.	TRBJ2-5
CASSLSSGRSEQFF	TGTGCCAGCAGCTTGAGTAGCGGGAGGAGTGAGCAGTTCTTC	14	.	TRBV5-5	TRBD2	TRBJ2-1
CASSSDYEQYF	TGTGCCAGCAGCTCCGATTACGAGCAGTACTTC	11	.	TRBV11-2	.	TRBJ2-7
CASSLEGVKTSSYNSPLHF	TGCGCCAGCAGCTTGGAGGGGGTGAAGACGAGCTCCTATAATTCACCCCTCCACTTT	19	few	TRBV5-1	.	TRBJ1-6
CSVIGQGRETQYF	TGCAGCGTTATCGGGCAGGGTCGAGAGACCCAGTACTTC	13	.	TRBV29-1	.	TRBJ2-5
CASSVGAGTETYEQYF	TGTGCCAGCAGCGTAGGTGCCGGGACCGAGACCTACGAGCAGTACTTC	16	.	TRBV9	.	TRBJ2-7
CASSPRIEEGYTF	TGTGCCAGCTCACCACGGATAGAAGAGGGCTACACCTTC	13	.	TRBV18	.	TRBJ1-2
CASSQDSNQPQHF	TGTGCCAGCTCACAGGACAGCAATCAGCCCCAGCATTTT	13	.	TRBV18	.	TRBJ1-5
CASSVQPSYNEQFF	TGCGCCAGCAGTGTTCAGCCCTCCTACAATGAGCAGTTCTTC	14	.	TRBV10-2	.	TRBJ2-1
CASSLQGGIYEQYF	TGTGCCAGCAGCTTGCAGGGGGGAATATACGAGCAGTACTTC	14	.	TRBV5-5	.	TRBJ2-7
CASSQAGGGLYGYTF	TGTGCCAGCAGCCAAGCCGGGGGTGGGCTCTATGGCTACACCTTC	15	.	TRBV3-1/TRBV3-2	.	TRBJ1-2
CASSSGQTGGRSPLHF	TGTGCCAGCAGTTCGGGCCAAACAGGGGGAAGGTCACCCCTCCACTTT	16	.	TRBV28	TRBD1	TRBJ1-6
CASSLATYEQYF	TGTGCCAGCAGCTTAGCAACCTACGAGCAGTACTTC	12	.	TRBV11-2	.	TRBJ2-7
CASSYSNWGVRTEAFF	TGTGCCAGCAGTTACTCGAACTGGGGGGTAAGGACTGAAGCTTTCTTT	16	.	TRBV6-5	.	TRBJ1-1
CASSVSWTAQETQYF	TGTGCCAGCAGTGTGTCCTGGACAGCACAAGAGACCCAGTACTTC	15	.	TRBV2	.	TRBJ2-5
CAWIGQGNTEAFF	TGTGCCTGGATCGGACAGGGAAACACTGAAGCTTTCTTT	13	.	TRBV30	TRBD1	TRBJ1-1
CASSLRQGTNTGELFF	TGTGCCAGCAGCCTAAGACAGGGGACGAACACCGGGGAGCTGTTTTTT	16	.	TRBV9	TRBD1	TRBJ2-2
CASTWRGGRHRAGEKLFF	TGTGCCAGCACTTGGAGGGGGGGACGGCACAGGGCCGGCGAAAAACTGTTTTTT	18	.	TRBV2	.	TRBJ1-4
CASSVEQNTEAFF	TGTGCCAGTAGTGTTGAGCAGAACACTGAAGCTTTCTTT	13	once	TRBV19	.	TRBJ1-1
CASSTDSSYEQYF	TGTGCCAGCAGCACGGACAGCTCCTACGAGCAGTACTTC	13	.	TRBV5-6	.	TRBJ2-7
CASSVAGSEQFF	TGTGCCAGCAGTGTCGCAGGGAGTGAGCAGTTCTTC	12	.	TRBV27	.	TRBJ2-1
CASSQQETQYF	TGTGCCAGCAGCCAACAAGAGACCCAGTACTTC	11	.	TRBV3-1/TRBV3-2	.	TRBJ2-5
CAHTGREDQETQYF	TGTGCCCATACGGGGAGGGAGGACCAAGAGACCCAGTACTTC	14	.	TRBV2	TRBD2	TRBJ2-5